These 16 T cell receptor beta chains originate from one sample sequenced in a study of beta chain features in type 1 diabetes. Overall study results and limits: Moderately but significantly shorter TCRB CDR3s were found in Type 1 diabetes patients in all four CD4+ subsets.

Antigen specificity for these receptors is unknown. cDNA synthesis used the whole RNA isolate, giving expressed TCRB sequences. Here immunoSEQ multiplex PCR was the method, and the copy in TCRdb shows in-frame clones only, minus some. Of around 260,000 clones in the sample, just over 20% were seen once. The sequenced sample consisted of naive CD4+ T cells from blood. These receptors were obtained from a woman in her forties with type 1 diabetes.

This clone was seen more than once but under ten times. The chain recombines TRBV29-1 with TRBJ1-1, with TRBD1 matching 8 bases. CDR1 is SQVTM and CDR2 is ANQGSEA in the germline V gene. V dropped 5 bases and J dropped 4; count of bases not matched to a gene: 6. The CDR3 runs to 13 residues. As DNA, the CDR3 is TGCAGCGTTTCCGTTACAGGGGGCACTGAAGCTTTCTTT. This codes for CSVSVTGGTEAFF.

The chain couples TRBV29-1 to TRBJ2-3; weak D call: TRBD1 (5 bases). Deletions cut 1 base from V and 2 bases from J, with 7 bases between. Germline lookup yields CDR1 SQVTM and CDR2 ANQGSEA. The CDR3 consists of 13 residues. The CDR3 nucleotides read TGCAGCGTTGAAGCGGACACCACAGATACGCAGTATTTT. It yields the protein CSVEADTTDTQYF.

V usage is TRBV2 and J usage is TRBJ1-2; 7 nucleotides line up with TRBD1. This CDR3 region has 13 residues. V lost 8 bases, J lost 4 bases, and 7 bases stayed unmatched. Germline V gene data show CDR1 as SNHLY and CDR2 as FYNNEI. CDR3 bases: TGTGCCAGCGAATACAGGGGCCCCTATGGCTACACCTTC. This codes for CASEYRGPYGYTF.

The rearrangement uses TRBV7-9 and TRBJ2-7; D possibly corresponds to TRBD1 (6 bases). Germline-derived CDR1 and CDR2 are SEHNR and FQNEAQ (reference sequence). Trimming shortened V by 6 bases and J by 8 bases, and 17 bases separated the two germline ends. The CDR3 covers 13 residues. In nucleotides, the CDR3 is TGTGCCAGCAGTTTACGGGACATACCCAAGCAGTACTTC. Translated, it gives CASSLRDIPKQYF.

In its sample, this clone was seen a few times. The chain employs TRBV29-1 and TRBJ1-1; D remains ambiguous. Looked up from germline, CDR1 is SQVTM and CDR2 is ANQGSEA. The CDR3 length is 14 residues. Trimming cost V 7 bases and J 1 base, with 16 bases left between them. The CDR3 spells CSGRHLLQNTEAFF. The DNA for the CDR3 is TGCAGCGGTAGACACCTACTCCAGAACACTGAAGCTTTCTTT.

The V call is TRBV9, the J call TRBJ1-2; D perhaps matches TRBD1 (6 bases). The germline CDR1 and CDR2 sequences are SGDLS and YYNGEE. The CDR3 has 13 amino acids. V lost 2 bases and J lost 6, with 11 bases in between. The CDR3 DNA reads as TGTGCCAGCAGCGTCCAGGGGAAGGATGGCTACACCTTC. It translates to CASSVQGKDGYTF. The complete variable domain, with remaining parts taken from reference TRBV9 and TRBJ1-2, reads DSGVTQTPKHLITATGQRVTLRCSPRSGDLSVYWYQQSLDQGLQFLIQYYNGEERAKGNILERFSAQQFPDLHSELNLSSLELGDSALYFCASSVQGKDGYTFGSGTRLTVV.

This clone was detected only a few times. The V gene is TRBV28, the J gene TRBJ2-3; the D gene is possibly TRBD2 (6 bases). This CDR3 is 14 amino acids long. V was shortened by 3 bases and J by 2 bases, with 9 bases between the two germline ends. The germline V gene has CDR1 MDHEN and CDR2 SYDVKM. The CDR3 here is CASSFGSFTDTQYF. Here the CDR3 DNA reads TGTGCCAGCAGTTTCGGGAGTTTCACAGATACGCAGTATTTT.

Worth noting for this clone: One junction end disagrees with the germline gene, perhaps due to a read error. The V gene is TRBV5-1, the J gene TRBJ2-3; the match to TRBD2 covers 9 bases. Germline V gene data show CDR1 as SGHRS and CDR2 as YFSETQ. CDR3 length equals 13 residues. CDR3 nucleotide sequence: TGCGCCAGCAGCTTGGCTAGCGGGGAGTCCTGGGATTTT. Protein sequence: CASSLASGESWDF.

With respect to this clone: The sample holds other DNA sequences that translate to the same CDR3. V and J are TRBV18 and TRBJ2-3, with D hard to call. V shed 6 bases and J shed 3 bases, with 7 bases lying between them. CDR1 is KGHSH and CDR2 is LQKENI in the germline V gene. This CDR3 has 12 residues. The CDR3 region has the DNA TGTGCCAGCTCCCCTTCGACAGATACGCAGTATTTT. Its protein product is CASSPSTDTQYF.

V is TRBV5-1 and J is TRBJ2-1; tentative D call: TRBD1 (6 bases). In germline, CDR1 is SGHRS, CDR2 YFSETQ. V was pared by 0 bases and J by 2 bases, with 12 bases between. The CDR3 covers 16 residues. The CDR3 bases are TGCGCCAGCAGCTTGGAAGAGGGGGACCCCTACAATGAGCAGTTCTTC. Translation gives CASSLEEGDPYNEQFF.

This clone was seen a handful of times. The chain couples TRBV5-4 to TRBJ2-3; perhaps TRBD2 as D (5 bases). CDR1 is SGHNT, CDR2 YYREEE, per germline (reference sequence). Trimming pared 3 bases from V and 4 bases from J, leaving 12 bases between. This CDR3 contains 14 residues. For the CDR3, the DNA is TGTGCCAGCAGCTCCTCGGGATATGCAGATACGCAGTATTTT. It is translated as CASSSSGYADTQYF.

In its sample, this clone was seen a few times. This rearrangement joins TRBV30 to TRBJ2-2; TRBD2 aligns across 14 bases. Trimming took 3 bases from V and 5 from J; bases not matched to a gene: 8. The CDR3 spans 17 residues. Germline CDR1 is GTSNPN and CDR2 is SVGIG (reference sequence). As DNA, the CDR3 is TGTGCCTGGAGATCGGGACTAGCGGGAGCGGTGACCGGGGAGCTGTTTTTT. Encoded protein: CAWRSGLAGAVTGELFF. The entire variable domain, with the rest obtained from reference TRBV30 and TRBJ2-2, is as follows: SQTIHQWPATLVQPVGSPLSLECTVEGTSNPNLYWYRQAAGRGLQLLFYSVGIGQISSEVPQNLSASRPQDRQFILSSKKLLLSDSGFYLCAWRSGLAGAVTGELFFGEGSRLTVL.

CDR3 nucleotide sequence: TGTGCCAGCAGCACCCCTTGGCGGGAGAGCGCGCAGTACTTC. Residues: CASSTPWRESAQYF. The chain uses TRBV7-6 and TRBJ2-7; 7 nucleotides match TRBD2. Germline V CDR1 and CDR2: SGHVS, FNYEAQ. The CDR3 runs to 14 residues. Unmatched junction bases numbered 13, after V lost 5 bases and J lost 9 bases.

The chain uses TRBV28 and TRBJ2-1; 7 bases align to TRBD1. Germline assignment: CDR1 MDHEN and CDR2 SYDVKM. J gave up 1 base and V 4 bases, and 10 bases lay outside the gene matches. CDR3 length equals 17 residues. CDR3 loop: CASSSHDRASSYNEQFF. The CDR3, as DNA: TGTGCCAGCAGTTCCCATGACAGGGCGAGTTCCTACAATGAGCAGTTCTTC.

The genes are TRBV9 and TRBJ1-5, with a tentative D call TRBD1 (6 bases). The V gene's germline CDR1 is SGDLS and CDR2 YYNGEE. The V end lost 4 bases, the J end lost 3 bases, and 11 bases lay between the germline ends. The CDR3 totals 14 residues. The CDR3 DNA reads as TGTGCCAGCAGCTCAGGGGCGTTCAATCAGCCCCAGCATTTT. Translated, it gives CASSSGAFNQPQHF.

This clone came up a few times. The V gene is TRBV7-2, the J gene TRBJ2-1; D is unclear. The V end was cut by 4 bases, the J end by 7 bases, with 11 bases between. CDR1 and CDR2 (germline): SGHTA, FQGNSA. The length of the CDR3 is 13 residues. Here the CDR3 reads CASSSTRGNEQFF. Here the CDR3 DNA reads TGTGCCAGCAGCTCGACGCGAGGTAATGAGCAGTTCTTC.